The 9 T cell receptor beta chains listed next were all sequenced from one sample in a study of monozygotic twins with cystic fibrosis. The repertoire was sequenced with immunoSEQ multiplex PCR; TCRdb's copy has only in-frame clones and lacks some. This sample carries about 14,000 clones, 85% to 95% of them seen once, and the ten largest clones take 9.3%. The sample was blood. These receptors all come from a girl between 2 and 10 years old with cystic fibrosis.

A single count supports this clone. CDR3 DNA: TGTGCCAGCATTTTGACAGGTTCTAACACTGAAGCTTTCTTT. Amino acids: CASILTGSNTEAFF. This sequence joins TRBV2 and TRBJ1-1; D possibly corresponds to TRBD1 (6 bases). The V and J ends lost 7 bases and 2 bases respectively, with 14 bases between them. This CDR3 is built from 14 residues. Germline CDR1 reads SNHLY; CDR2 reads FYNNEI.

J is TRBJ1-2 and V is TRBV4-2, with D possibly TRBD1 on 6 matching bases. Trimming took off 1 base at V and 4 bases at J, with 16 bases between the two ends. From germline, CDR1 is LGHNA and CDR2 YNFKEQ. The CDR3 has 16 residues. CDR3 nucleotide sequence: TGTGCCAGCAGCCAAGGCGGAGGCGGGACACTCTATGGCTACACCTTC. This codes for CASSQGGGGTLYGYTF.

This clone was detected only once. The rearrangement joins TRBV5-8 to TRBJ2-7, with 9 bases lining up with TRBD1. The CDR3 contains 16 residues. Germline trimming cut 4 bases from V and 5 bases from J; bases unmatched to any gene: 13. In germline, CDR1 is SGHTS, CDR2 YDEGEE. CDR3 region: CASSPRTGEGTHEQYF. CDR3 in DNA: TGTGCCAGCAGCCCCCGGACAGGGGAAGGGACGCACGAGCAGTACTTC. Drawing the rest from reference TRBV5-8 and TRBJ2-7, the complete variable domain is EAGVTQSPTHLIKTRGQQATLRCSPISGHTSVYWYQQALGLGLQFLLWYDEGEERNRGNFPPRFSGRQFPNYSSELNVNALELEDSALYLCASSPRTGEGTHEQYFGPGTRLTVT.

CDR3 in DNA: TGTGCCAGTAGTATTCCGGGCGGGGCCTATGAAGCTTTCTTT. It is translated as CASSIPGGAYEAFF. The V and J genes are TRBV19 and TRBJ1-1; D is possibly TRBD1 (5 bases). This CDR3 has 14 residues. Germline CDR1 reads LNHDA; CDR2 reads SQIVND (reference sequence). V was clipped by 3 bases and J by 7 bases, with 15 bases between them. Supplemented by reference TRBV19 and TRBJ1-1, the full variable domain reads DGGITQSPKYLFRKEGQNVTLSCEQNLNHDAMYWYRQDPGQGLRLIYYSQIVNDFQKGDIAEGYSVSREKKESFPLTVTSAQKNPTAFYLCASSIPGGAYEAFFGQGTRLTVV.

V is TRBV28 and J is TRBJ2-7; tentative D call: TRBD2 (5 bases). This CDR3 has 12 residues. Per the germline V gene, CDR1 is MDHEN and CDR2 is SYDVKM. Trimming left V 5 bases short and J 6 bases short, with 11 bases between. CDR3 residues: CASSEGMREQYF. The CDR3, as DNA: TGTGCCAGCAGTGAGGGAATGCGCGAGCAGTACTTC.

The rearrangement uses TRBV28 and TRBJ2-7, with D unresolved. In germline, CDR1 is MDHEN, CDR2 SYDVKM. V was cut by 5 bases and J by 2 bases, with 7 bases left in between. The CDR3 length is 12 residues. The CDR3 DNA sequence: TGTGCCAGCAGTCCCGACCCCTACGAGCAGTACTTC. Protein sequence: CASSPDPYEQYF.

The chain links TRBV27 to TRBJ1-4; no clear D gene. The germline V gene encodes CDR1 MNHEY and CDR2 SMNVEV (reference sequence). The CDR3 runs to 15 residues. V shed 2 bases and J shed 7 bases, with 14 bases lying between them. The CDR3 is CASSLREGPFEKLFF. DNA of the CDR3: TGTGCCAGCAGTTTAAGGGAGGGCCCATTTGAAAAACTGTTTTTT.

V usage is TRBV28 and J usage is TRBJ1-2; D is ambiguous. This CDR3 is built from 13 residues. The V gene's germline CDR1 is MDHEN and CDR2 SYDVKM. Trimming took 5 bases from V and 7 from J, leaving 14 bases between them. The CDR3 DNA sequence: TGTGCCAGCAGTCTCCCGGGAAAGGGTGGCTACACCTTC. Its translation is CASSLPGKGGYTF.

The J gene is TRBJ2-7, the V gene TRBV7-2, with 7 bases that match TRBD1. V trimming: 2 bases; J trimming: 2 bases; junction bases outside the gene matches: 15. CDR3 size: 18 residues. Germline CDR1 SGHTA, CDR2 FQGNSA. The CDR3 sequence: CASSLIRAGTAFTYEQYF. In DNA form, the CDR3 reads TGTGCCAGCAGCTTAATCAGGGCCGGGACAGCGTTTACCTACGAGCAGTACTTC.